Listed below are T cell receptor beta chains from one sample, sequenced in a study of PD-L1 blockade in urothelial cancer. Some clones are missing from TCRdb's copy, which holds only in-frame ones; the method was immunoSEQ multiplex PCR. The sample records some 89,000 clones, more than 70% being singletons. The sample in question was PBMCs, obtained around atezolizumab (anti-PD-L1) treatment. Receptors originate from a man aged 55-75 years with urothelial cancer. CDR3s include the opening cysteine and the closing phenylalanine or tryptophan. Each record gives: clone size, V gene, J gene, D gene, CDR3 protein, CDR3 DNA. The D gene is left open where the match is weak. Expanded clones are given a class, and other clones once, few, many or no size at all.

NA	TRBV9	TRBJ1-1	NA	CASSARQYTEAFF	TGTGCCAGCAGCGCGAGACAGTACACTGAAGCTTTCTTT
NA	TRBV11-2	TRBJ2-7	NA	CASSLERTAYEQYF	TGTGCCAGCAGCTTAGAAAGGACAGCCTACGAGCAGTACTTC
once	TRBV5-1	TRBJ2-2	TRBD1	CASSSGQGSGEITGELFF	TGCGCCAGCAGCTCTGGACAGGGGTCGGGAGAAATCACCGGGGAGCTGTTTTTT
NA	TRBV5-1	TRBJ1-1	NA	CASSREPGANSAFF	TGCGCCAGCAGCCGTGAACCAGGGGCTAACTCAGCTTTCTTT
NA	TRBV9	TRBJ2-5	NA	CASSVGTVAETQYF	TGTGCCAGCAGCGTAGGGACAGTGGCAGAGACCCAGTACTTC
few	TRBV28	TRBJ2-7	NA	CASRRSGEGVGQYF	TGTGCCAGCAGAAGATCCGGAGAGGGGGTGGGGCAGTACTTC
NA	TRBV7-2	TRBJ1-1	NA	CASSRVADGEEAFF	TGTGCCAGCAGCCGTGTAGCAGACGGGGAGGAAGCTTTCTTT
NA	TRBV11-2	TRBJ1-3	NA	CASSLDPGQGNTIYF	TGTGCCAGCAGCTTAGATCCCGGACAGGGAAACACCATATATTTT
NA	TRBV4-1	TRBJ2-5	TRBD1	CASSLGTGYETQYF	TGCGCCAGCAGCCTCGGGACAGGGTATGAGACCCAGTACTTC
NA	TRBV18	TRBJ1-2	NA	CASSPTESYGYTF	TGTGCCAGCTCACCAACAGAGTCGTATGGCTACACCTTC
NA	TRBV7-9	TRBJ2-3	NA	CASSRLANTDTQYF	TGTGCCAGCAGCCGCCTAGCGAACACAGATACGCAGTATTTT
once	TRBV10-3	TRBJ1-1	NA	CAISELGRVYDTEAFF	TGTGCCATCAGTGAGTTGGGCAGGGTGTACGACACTGAAGCTTTCTTT
once	TRBV18	TRBJ2-5	NA	CASSGSGSETQYF	TGTGCCAGCTCAGGTAGCGGATCAGAGACCCAGTACTTC
once	TRBV4-1	TRBJ1-2	NA	CASSQTWDGQYGYTF	TGCGCCAGCAGCCAGACCTGGGACGGACAGTATGGCTACACCTTC
NA	TRBV30	TRBJ1-1	NA	CAWTLSLMNTEAFF	TGTGCCTGGACCCTCTCTTTAATGAACACTGAAGCTTTCTTT
NA	TRBV11-2	TRBJ2-7	NA	CASSLDNTYEQYF	TGTGCCAGCAGCTTAGATAATACCTACGAGCAGTACTTC
medium-sized	TRBV6-1	TRBJ1-1	NA	CASSEYRAGDFEAFF	TGTGCCAGCAGTGAATATCGGGCAGGGGATTTTGAAGCTTTCTTT
NA	TRBV6-1	TRBJ2-2	TRBD2	CASRGVAGDTGELFF	TGTGCCAGCAGAGGTGTAGCGGGAGACACCGGGGAGCTGTTTTTT
NA	TRBV13	TRBJ2-7	TRBD1	CASSRPGTGCLF	TGTGCCAGCAGCCGACCCGGGACAGGGTGTCTCTTC
NA	TRBV15	TRBJ1-2	TRBD1	CATSRGGTGGATYGYTF	TGTGCCACCAGCAGAGGTGGGACAGGGGGCGCAACCTATGGCTACACCTTC
NA	TRBV30	TRBJ2-2	TRBD2	CAWSTVGTSGLTNTGELFF	TGTGCCTGGAGTACGGTCGGGACTAGCGGGCTAACGAACACCGGGGAGCTGTTTTTT
NA	TRBV7-3	TRBJ1-2	TRBD1	CASSIQGSDGYTF	TGTGCCAGCAGCATACAGGGGAGCGATGGCTACACCTTC
NA	TRBV2	TRBJ2-7	NA	CASSEVQGDEQYF	TGTGCCAGCAGTGAGGTACAGGGTGACGAGCAGTACTTC
NA	TRBV2	TRBJ2-1	NA	CASKLAGSEQFF	TGTGCCAGCAAACTAGCCGGCAGTGAGCAGTTCTTC
NA	TRBV5-1	TRBJ1-1	NA	CASTSAGGAFF	TGCGCCAGCACCTCGGCGGGGGGGGCTTTCTTT
NA	TRBV5-6	TRBJ2-2	NA	CASRMSPVGRTGELFF	TGTGCCAGCAGAATGAGTCCAGTGGGGCGTACCGGGGAGCTGTTTTTT
once	TRBV7-9	TRBJ1-1	NA	CASSLDLGALNTEAFF	TGTGCCAGCAGCTTAGATTTGGGCGCTTTAAACACTGAAGCTTTCTTT
once	TRBV29-1	TRBJ1-2	TRBD1	CSVTRGQGDSYTF	TGCAGCGTGACCAGGGGACAGGGGGATAGCTACACCTTC
few	TRBV12-5	TRBJ2-1	TRBD2	CASGPITSGRATSYNEQFF	TGTGCTAGTGGTCCCATAACTAGCGGGAGGGCCACTTCCTACAATGAGCAGTTCTTC
once	TRBV9	TRBJ2-1	NA	CASSQRGDTNNEQFF	TGTGCCAGCAGCCAACGAGGGGACACAAACAATGAGCAGTTCTTC
NA	TRBV5-1	TRBJ2-3	TRBD2	CASSLEGRTSGTDTQYF	TGCGCCAGCAGCTTGGAGGGGAGGACTAGCGGCACAGATACGCAGTATTTT
NA	TRBV28	TRBJ1-1	NA	CASSFSWGRGTEAFF	TGTGCCAGCAGTTTTAGTTGGGGAAGGGGGACTGAAGCTTTCTTT
NA	TRBV28	TRBJ1-2	NA	CASSLTGPGGPLGYTF	TGTGCCAGCAGTTTAACAGGGCCAGGCGGCCCACTTGGCTACACCTTC
NA	TRBV4-3	TRBJ2-7	NA	CASSQEWTSGEQYF	TGCGCCAGCAGCCAAGAATGGACCTCGGGAGAGCAGTACTTC
NA	TRBV21-1	TRBJ1-1	NA	CASSKDPGGLNTEAFF	TGTGCCAGCAGCAAGGACCCCGGGGGGCTGAACACTGAAGCTTTCTTT
NA	TRBV6-5	TRBJ2-3	TRBD2	CASSTRTSGTDTQYF	TGTGCCAGCAGTACACGGACTAGCGGCACAGATACGCAGTATTTT
NA	TRBV5-1	TRBJ2-5	NA	CASSLSGTPKPQETQYF	TGCGCCAGCAGCCTTTCCGGGACACCGAAACCCCAAGAGACCCAGTACTTC
NA	TRBV7-2	TRBJ1-2	NA	CASSLALGVSYGYTF	TGTGCCAGCAGCTTAGCGCTCGGGGTCTCCTATGGCTACACCTTC